This T cell receptor beta chain was identified in a study of blood T cell repertoires in COVID-19. Across the whole study: Acute-phase and convalescent COVID-19 samples originated in the United States, Italy and Spain. The cDNA or gDNA used as material had been derived from T cells, B-cell-depleted T cells, or PBMCs.

The junction had 11 bases not matched to a gene; V was cut back by 8 bases and J by 5 bases. Germline V gene sequence: CDR1 MNHEY, CDR2 SVGAGI. The CDR3 loop spans 14 amino acids. Per the original data handling: Quantification of nucleated cells was approximated via reference gene primer amplification. The method was immunoSEQ multiplex PCR; TCRdb's version includes in-frame clones alone and lacks a portion of them. The D gene and trimming were derived from the DNA, and the V and J assignments and clone size from that table. The sample shows 120,000 or so clones, 70% to 90% of them seen only once. Sequenced material: peripheral blood. This chain joins TRBV6-5 and TRBJ2-7; 8 bases align to TRBD2. This receptor was obtained from a woman in her fifties or sixties with acute or convalescent COVID-19. In nucleotides, the CDR3 is TGTGCCAGCCAACCGGGACTAGAAGGGAACGAGCAGTACTTC. Amino acids: CASQPGLEGNEQYF.